This T cell receptor beta chain emerged from a study of tumor-infiltrating lymphocytes in primary liver carcinoma. Using a constant-region primer together with ProtoScript II reverse transcriptase, TCR beta cDNA was made from roughly 520 ng of total RNA. What produced the TCR beta libraries was three nested multiplex PCR rounds using slightly modified ARM-PCR. TRBV1-TRBV30 forward primers paired with a C-beta reverse primer were used in the first two PCR rounds, which ran about 11 cycles each. MiXCR, applied by TCRdb to the multiplex PCR reads, yields one record per CDR3 protein. The sample includes 320,000 or so distinct CDR3 sequences, 50% to 70% of them seen just once. RNA was extracted from whole blood without cell sorting, alongside germline DNA. With regard to this clonotype: This may come from a read error, since a much larger clone is one base off.

CDR3 size: 16 residues. Germline lookup yields CDR1 MGHRA and CDR2 YSYEKL. The receptor comes from a man aged 35-49 years with primary liver carcinoma and hepatitis B virus infection. The specimen was peripheral blood. J is TRBJ1-2 and V is TRBV4-1, with no clear D. The CDR3 DNA follows: TGCGTCAGCAGCCAAGATGGGTATAAGGAAAGCTATGGCTACACCTTC. Residues: CVSSQDGYKESYGYTF.